This TCR beta chain was profiled in a study of blood T cell repertoires in COVID-19 (dated by TCRdb to about 2020). Regarding the complete study: Samples from collaborators originated in the United States, Italy and Spain and spanned both the acute and convalescent phases of COVID-19. Deeply sampled blood TCRbeta repertoires from subjects exposed to, actively infected with, or recovered from COVID-19 were included in the dataset. Samples were obtained from the ongoing ImmuneRACE study (first 160 participants) and from 950 to 1,500 subjects provided by 6 global collaborators. Where available, HLA class I and class II types were taken from metadata supplied by the sample provider and were not determined by assay-based typing. The repertoires were made available in a free public database intended to serve as a resource for research on the immune response to SARS-CoV-2. The prospective study material was composed of cDNA or gDNA derived from T cells, B-cell-depleted T cells, or PBMCs. Nearly every sample came with metadata listing a de-identified subject ID, COVID-19 status, age in years and sex.

Comments on this clone: This clone's antigen is unknown. No base qualities exist here, and no much larger clone lies one base off it.

TCRbeta CDR3 regions were amplified from genomic DNA by means of the immunoSEQ Assay, a bias-controlled multiplex PCR. The published analysis was carried out like this. Within the assay, amplification of reference gene primers was used to estimate how many nucleated cells each sample contained. To quantify the absolute abundance of each unique TCRbeta CDR3 rearrangement, sequence reads were collapsed and filtered. For each sample, productive Simpson clonality was calculated as the square root of Simpson's diversity index over productive rearrangements. TCRdb provides this immuneACCESS table in a form limited to in-frame rearrangements. Some clones are lacking; in checked studies, under half of them reflect an unresolved V gene, and why the rest are absent is not known. V and J calls and clone size are as listed in that table; D and trimming were resolved from the DNA. This sample lists 98,000 or so clones; approximately 83% were detected once. Of the sample, more than 3.5% falls within the top ten clones.

Relative to germline, V is missing 6 bases and J is missing 3 bases, with 4 bases of the junction outside any gene match. From cysteine to phenylalanine, the CDR3 is 13 amino acids long. Only CDR3 DNA remains: 39 bases, in frame from the first base. From the germline V gene, CDR1 is SGHRS and CDR2 is YFSETQ. The collaborating institutions used their own protocols to collect whole blood in K2EDTA tubes. For TCRbeta analysis, collaborators shipped samples in one of three forms: frozen whole blood, isolated PBMCs, or DNA extracted from either of those sample types. Results the study describes overall, beyond this receptor: The amount of clinical and demographic metadata varied by source and participant and was provided uncurated.

This TCR derives from a woman between 65 and 79 years old with acute or convalescent COVID-19. Here the chain combines TRBV5-1 and TRBJ2-7; 9 bases in the junction line up with TRBD1. The sample taken for sequencing was peripheral blood. The sequenced DNA: TGCGCCAGCACCACGACAGGGGGCTACGAGCAGTACTTC. This encodes CASTTTGGYEQYF.